This T cell receptor (beta chain) emerged from a study of blood T cell repertoires in COVID-19. Overall study context: The United States, Italy and Spain supplied acute and convalescent COVID-19 samples. Nucleic acid was either cDNA or gDNA, and it came from T cells, B-cell-depleted T cells, or PBMCs.

The CDR3 covers 16 residues. Germline CDR1 is SQVTM and CDR2 is ANQGSEA. V lost 0 bases, J lost 3 bases, and 17 bases lay in between. Assay used: immunoSEQ multiplex PCR; TCRdb lists only in-frame clones, some missing. The sample contains roughly 170,000 clones, less than 85% of which appear only once. Individuals drawn from 24 US areas were about 18 to 95 years old. The J gene is TRBJ2-5, the V gene TRBV29-1; D is perhaps TRBD2 (5 bases). The receptor was isolated from a man aged 50 to 60 who had recovered from COVID-19. The specimen was PBMCs or T cells enriched from blood (not recorded which). In DNA form, the CDR3 reads TGCAGCGTTGAAGAAGGACTGGGTTGGGTCAAAGAGACCCAGTACTTC. Encoded protein: CSVEEGLGWVKETQYF.